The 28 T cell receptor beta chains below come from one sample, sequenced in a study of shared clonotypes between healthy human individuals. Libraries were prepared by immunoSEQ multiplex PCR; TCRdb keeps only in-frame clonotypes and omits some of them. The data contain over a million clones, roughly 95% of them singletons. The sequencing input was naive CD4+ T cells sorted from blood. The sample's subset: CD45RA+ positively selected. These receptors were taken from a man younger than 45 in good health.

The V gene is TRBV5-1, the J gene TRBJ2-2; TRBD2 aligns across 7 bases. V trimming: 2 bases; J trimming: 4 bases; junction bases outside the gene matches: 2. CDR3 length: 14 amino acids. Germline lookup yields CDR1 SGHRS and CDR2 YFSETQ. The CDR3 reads CASSFGRTTGELFF. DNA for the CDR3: TGCGCCAGCAGCTTCGGGAGGACCACCGGGGAGCTGTTTTTT.

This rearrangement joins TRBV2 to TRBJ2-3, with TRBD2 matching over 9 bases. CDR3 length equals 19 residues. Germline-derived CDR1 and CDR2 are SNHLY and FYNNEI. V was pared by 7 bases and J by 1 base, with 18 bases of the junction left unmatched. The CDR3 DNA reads TGTGCCAGCAAAAATATTGTTGGCGGGAGGGGGTACGGCACAGATACGCAGTATTTT. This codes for CASKNIVGGRGYGTDTQYF.

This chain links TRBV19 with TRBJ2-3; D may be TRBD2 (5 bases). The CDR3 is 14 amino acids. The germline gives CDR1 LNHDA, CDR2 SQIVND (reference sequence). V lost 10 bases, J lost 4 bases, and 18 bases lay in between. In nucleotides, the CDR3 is TGTGCCACCATAGGACCTCGAGGGCCAGATACGCAGTATTTT. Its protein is CATIGPRGPDTQYF.

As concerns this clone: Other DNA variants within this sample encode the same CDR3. This CDR3 reads CASSMAGSYEQYF. In DNA, the CDR3 is TGTGCCAGTAGTATGGCAGGGAGCTACGAGCAGTACTTC. The rearrangement joins TRBV19 to TRBJ2-7, with D possibly called TRBD1 or TRBD2 (5 bases each). The CDR3 is 13 residues long. The V and J ends lost 3 bases and 3 bases respectively, with 9 bases between them. Germline loops: CDR1 LNHDA, CDR2 SQIVND (reference sequence).

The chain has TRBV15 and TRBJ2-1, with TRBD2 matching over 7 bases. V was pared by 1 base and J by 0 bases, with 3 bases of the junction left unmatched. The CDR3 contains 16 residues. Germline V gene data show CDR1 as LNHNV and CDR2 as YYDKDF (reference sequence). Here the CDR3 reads CATSRGGTNSYNEQFF. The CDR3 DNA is TGTGCCACCAGCAGAGGCGGGACTAACTCCTACAATGAGCAGTTCTTC. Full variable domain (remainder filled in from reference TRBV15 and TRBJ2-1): DAMVIQNPRYQVTQFGKPVTLSCSQTLNHNVMYWYQQKSSQAPKLLFHYYDKDFNNEADTPDNFQSRRPNTSFCFLDIRSPGLGDTAMYLCATSRGGTNSYNEQFFGPGTRLTVL.

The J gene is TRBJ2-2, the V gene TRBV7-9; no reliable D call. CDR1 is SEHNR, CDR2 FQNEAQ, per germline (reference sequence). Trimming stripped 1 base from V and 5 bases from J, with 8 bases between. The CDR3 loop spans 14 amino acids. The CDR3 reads CASSLVVRTGELFF. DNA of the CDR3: TGTGCCAGCAGCTTAGTGGTCCGGACCGGGGAGCTGTTTTTT.

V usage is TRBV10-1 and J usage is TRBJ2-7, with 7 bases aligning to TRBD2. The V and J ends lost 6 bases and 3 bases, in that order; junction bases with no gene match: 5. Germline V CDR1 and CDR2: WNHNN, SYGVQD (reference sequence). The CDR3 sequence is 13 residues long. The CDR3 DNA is TGCGCCAGCAGAGCGGGACCAGACTACGAGCAGTACTTC. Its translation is CASRAGPDYEQYF.

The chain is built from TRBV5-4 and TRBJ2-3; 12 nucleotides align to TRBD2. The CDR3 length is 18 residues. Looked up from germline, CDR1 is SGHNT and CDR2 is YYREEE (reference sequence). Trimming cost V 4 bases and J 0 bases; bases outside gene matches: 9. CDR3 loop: CASSTRTSGTISTDTQYF. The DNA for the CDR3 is TGTGCCAGCAGCACAAGGACTAGCGGGACGATTAGCACAGATACGCAGTATTTT.

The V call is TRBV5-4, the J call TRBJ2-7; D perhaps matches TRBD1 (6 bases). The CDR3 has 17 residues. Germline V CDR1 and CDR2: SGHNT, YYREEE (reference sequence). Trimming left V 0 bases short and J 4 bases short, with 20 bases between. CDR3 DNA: TGTGCCAGCAGCTTGGCTCCGAGGGGGAACATCGGGTACGAGCAGTACTTC. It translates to CASSLAPRGNIGYEQYF.

The CDR3 DNA follows: TGCGCCAGCAGCTTGGTTTCGGGGGTCGAGCAGTACTTC. Its translation is CASSLVSGVEQYF. The J gene is TRBJ2-7, the V gene TRBV5-1; D is perhaps TRBD2 (6 bases). This CDR3 has 13 amino acids. Germline lookup yields CDR1 SGHRS and CDR2 YFSETQ. Trimming stripped 0 bases from V and 6 bases from J, with 10 bases between.

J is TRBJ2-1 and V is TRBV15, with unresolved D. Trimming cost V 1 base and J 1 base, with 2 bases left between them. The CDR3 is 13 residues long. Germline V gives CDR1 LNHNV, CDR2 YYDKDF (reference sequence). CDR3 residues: CATSRASYNEQFF. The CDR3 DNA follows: TGTGCCACCAGCAGAGCATCCTACAATGAGCAGTTCTTC.

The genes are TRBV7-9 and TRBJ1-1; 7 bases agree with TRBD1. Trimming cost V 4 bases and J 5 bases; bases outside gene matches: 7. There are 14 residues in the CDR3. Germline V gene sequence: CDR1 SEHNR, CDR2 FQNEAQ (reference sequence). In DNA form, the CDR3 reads TGTGCCAGCAGCTCACCAGGGGGGTCGACTGAAGCTTTCTTT. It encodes CASSSPGGSTEAFF.

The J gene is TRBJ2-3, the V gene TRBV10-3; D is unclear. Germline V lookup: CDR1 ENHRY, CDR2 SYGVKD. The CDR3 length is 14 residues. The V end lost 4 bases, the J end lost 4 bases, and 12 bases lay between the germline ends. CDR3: CAISASEEPDTQYF. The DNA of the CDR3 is TGTGCCATCAGTGCTTCTGAGGAGCCAGATACGCAGTATTTT.

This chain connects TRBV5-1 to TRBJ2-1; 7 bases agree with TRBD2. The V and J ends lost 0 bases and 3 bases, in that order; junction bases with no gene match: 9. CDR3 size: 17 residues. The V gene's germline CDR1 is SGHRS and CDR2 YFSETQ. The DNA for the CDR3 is TGCGCCAGCAGCTTGGCCGGGGCGGGAGTGTTCTACAATGAGCAGTTCTTC. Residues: CASSLAGAGVFYNEQFF.

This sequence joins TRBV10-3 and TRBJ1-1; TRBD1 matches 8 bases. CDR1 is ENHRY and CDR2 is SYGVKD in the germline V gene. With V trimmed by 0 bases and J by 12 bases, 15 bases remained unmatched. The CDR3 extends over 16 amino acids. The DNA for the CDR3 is TGTGCCATCAGTGAGTCCGGAGGTTCGTCAGGGGGCAAGACTTTCTTT. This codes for CAISESGGSSGGKTFF.

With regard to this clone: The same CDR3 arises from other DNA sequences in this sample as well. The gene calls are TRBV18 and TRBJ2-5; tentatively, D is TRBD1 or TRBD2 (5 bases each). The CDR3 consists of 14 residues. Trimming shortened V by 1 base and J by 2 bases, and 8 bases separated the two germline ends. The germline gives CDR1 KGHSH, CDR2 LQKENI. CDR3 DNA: TGTGCCAGCTCACCACGAGAGGGGCAAGAGACCCAGTACTTC. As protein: CASSPREGQETQYF. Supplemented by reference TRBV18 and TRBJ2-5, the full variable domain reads NAGVMQNPRHLVRRRGQEARLRCSPMKGHSHVYWYRQLPEEGLKFMVYLQKENIIDESGMPKERFSAEFPKEGPSILRIQQVVRGDSAAYFCASSPREGQETQYFGPGTRLLVL.

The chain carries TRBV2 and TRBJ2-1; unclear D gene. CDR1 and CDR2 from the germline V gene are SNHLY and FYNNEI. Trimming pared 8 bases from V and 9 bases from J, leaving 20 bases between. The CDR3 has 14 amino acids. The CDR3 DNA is TGTGCCAGCTCCTCTAACGGCCCGTTTAGTGAGCAGTTCTTC. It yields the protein CASSSNGPFSEQFF.

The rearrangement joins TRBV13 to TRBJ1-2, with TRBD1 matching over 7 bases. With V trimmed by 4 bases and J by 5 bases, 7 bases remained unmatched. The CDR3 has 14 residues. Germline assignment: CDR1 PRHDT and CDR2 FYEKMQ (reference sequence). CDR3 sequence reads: CASSSDRAEYGYTF. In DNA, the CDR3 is TGTGCCAGCAGCTCTGACAGGGCTGAGTATGGCTACACCTTC. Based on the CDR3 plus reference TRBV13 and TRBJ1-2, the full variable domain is AAGVIQSPRHLIKEKRETATLKCYPIPRHDTVYWYQQGPGQDPQFLISFYEKMQSDKGSIPDRFSAQQFSDYHSELNMSSLELGDSALYFCASSSDRAEYGYTFGSGTRLTVV.

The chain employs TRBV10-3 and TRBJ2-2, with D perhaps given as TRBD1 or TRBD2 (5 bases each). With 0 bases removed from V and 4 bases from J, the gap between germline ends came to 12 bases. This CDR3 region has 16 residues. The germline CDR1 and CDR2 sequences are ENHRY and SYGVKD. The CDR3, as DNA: TGTGCCATCAGTGAGTCTTCTAGGGGAGCCACCGGGGAGCTGTTTTTT. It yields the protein CAISESSRGATGELFF.

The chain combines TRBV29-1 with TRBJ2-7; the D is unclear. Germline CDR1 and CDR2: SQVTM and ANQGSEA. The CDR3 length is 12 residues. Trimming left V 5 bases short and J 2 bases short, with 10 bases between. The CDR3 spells CSVQGLAYEQYF. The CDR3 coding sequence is TGCAGCGTTCAAGGGCTGGCCTACGAGCAGTACTTC.

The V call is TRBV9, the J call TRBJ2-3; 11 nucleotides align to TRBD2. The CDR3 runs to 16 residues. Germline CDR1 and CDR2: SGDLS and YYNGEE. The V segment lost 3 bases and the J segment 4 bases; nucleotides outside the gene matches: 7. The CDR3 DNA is TGTGCCAGCAGCGGTAGCGGGAGGGCCCCCTCAGATACGCAGTATTTT. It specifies CASSGSGRAPSDTQYF.

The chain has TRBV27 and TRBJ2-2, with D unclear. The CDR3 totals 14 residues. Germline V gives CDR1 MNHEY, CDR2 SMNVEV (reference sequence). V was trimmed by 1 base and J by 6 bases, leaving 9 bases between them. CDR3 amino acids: CASSLYGSPGELFF. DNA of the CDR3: TGTGCCAGCAGTTTATACGGGTCCCCCGGGGAGCTGTTTTTT.

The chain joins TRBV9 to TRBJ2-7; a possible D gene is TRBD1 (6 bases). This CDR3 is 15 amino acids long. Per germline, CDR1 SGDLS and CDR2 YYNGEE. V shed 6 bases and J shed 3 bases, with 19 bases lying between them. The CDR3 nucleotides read TGTGCCAGCAACAACAACAGGGACGGAGGCTACGAGCAGTACTTC. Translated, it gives CASNNNRDGGYEQYF.

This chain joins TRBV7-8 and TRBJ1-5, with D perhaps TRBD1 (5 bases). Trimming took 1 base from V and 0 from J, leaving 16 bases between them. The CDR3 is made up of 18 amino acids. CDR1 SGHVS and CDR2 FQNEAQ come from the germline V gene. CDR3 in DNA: TGTGCCAGCAGCTTAGTAAGTAGGGGAACCTATAGCAATCAGCCCCAGCATTTT. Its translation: CASSLVSRGTYSNQPQHF. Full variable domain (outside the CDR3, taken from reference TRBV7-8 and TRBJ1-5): GAGVSQSPRYKVAKRGQDVALRCDPISGHVSLFWYQQALGQGPEFLTYFQNEAQLDKSGLPSDRFFAERPEGSVSTLKIQRTQQEDSAVYLCASSLVSRGTYSNQPQHFGDGTRLSIL.

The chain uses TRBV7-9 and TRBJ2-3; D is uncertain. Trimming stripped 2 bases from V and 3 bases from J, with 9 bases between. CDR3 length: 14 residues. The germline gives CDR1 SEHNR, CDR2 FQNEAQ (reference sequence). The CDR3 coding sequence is TGTGCCAGCAGCTTAAGTACAGAAACAGATACGCAGTATTTT. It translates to CASSLSTETDTQYF.

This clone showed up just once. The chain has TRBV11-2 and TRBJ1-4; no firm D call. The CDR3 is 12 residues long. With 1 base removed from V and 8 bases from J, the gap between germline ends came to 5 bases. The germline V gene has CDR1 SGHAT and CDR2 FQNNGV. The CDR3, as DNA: TGTGCCAGCAGCTTAGCTGAGGAAAAACTGTTTTTT. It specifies CASSLAEEKLFF.

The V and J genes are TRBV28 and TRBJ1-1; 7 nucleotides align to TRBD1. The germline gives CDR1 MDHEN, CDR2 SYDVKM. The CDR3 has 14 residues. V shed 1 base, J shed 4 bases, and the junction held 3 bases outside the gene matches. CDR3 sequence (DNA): TGTGCCAGCAGTTTATTCACAGGGGCCACTGAAGCTTTCTTT. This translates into CASSLFTGATEAFF.

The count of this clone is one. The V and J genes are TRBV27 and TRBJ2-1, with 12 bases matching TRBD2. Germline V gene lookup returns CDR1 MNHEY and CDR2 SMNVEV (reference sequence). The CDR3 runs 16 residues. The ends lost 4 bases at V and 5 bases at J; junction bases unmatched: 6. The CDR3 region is CASSSLTSGRHNEQFF. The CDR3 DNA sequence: TGTGCCAGCAGTTCCCTGACTAGCGGGAGACACAATGAGCAGTTCTTC.